This T cell receptor (beta chain) was recorded in a study of shared clonotypes between healthy human individuals. On the study more broadly: Donors, aged 18 to 49, were a couple of women and a few men.

Everyone who donated was a Caucasian adult who lived in Nashville, Tennessee. Overall study findings and caveats: Investigators collected only blood, and repertoires in tissues likely differ.

The run depth of the assay was deep. Measured with immunoSEQ multiplex PCR; TCRdb has only the in-frame clones, and not every one. The sample yields hundreds of thousands of clones, roughly 83% seen once. Note on this clone: Antigen specificity is unknown. A far larger clone is off by one base, so a read error is likely. Additional DNA sequences in this sample encode the identical CDR3.

CDR3 size: 15 residues. Germline assignment: CDR1 SQVTM and CDR2 ANQGSEA. Trimming took 4 bases from V and 3 from J; bases not matched to a gene: 8. V usage is TRBV29-1 and J usage is TRBJ2-3; 9 nucleotides align to TRBD2. This TCR was sampled from a woman in her thirties or forties in good health. Some clones in this sample may be carry-over from other donors' samples. The specimen sequenced was PBMCs. The CDR3 protein is CSVGLAGEITDTQYF. As DNA, the CDR3 is TGCAGCGTTGGTTTAGCGGGAGAGATTACAGATACGCAGTATTTT.